The clone carrying this T cell receptor (beta chain) is a singleton in its sample. Antigen unknown. In the PCR, 60 Vbeta and 13 Jbeta primers were used. The data were produced by immunoSEQ multiplex PCR, yet TCRdb's version contains in-frame clones alone and is incomplete. Of around 85,000 clones in the sample, under 90% were seen once. The sample is drawn from a study of cytomegalovirus exposure and HLA in healthy donors. Findings and caveats of the study: Per a later analysis, HLA-associated TCR beta chains showed more clonal expansion than other, equally common TCR beta chains.

Sequenced sample: PBMCs. The clonotype was recovered from a man aged 45-65 years in good health and CMV-seropositive.

The DNA for the CDR3 is TGTGCCAGCAGTTCCACAGGGGTCCTCGGAAACACCATATATTTT. This sequence encodes CASSSTGVLGNTIYF. This chain links TRBV28 with TRBJ1-3, with 7 bases that match TRBD1. In germline, CDR1 is MDHEN, CDR2 SYDVKM. The V gene end was trimmed by 4 bases and the J gene end by 4 bases; junction bases not matched to a gene: 7. The CDR3 length is 15 residues.